This T cell receptor (beta chain) was captured in a study of T cells after posttransplantation cyclophosphamide (dated by TCRdb to the mid-2010s). With respect to the entire study: The study tracked T cell repertoire reconstitution by TRB sequencing after myeloablative bone marrow transplantation using posttransplantation cyclophosphamide as GVHD prophylaxis. Antigen receptor sequencing covered samples from 35 to 40 PTCy-treated patients and about 17 of their related bone marrow donors. Blood from all 30 or so PTCy patients who had 1-year posttransplant specimens underwent TRB sequencing. Up to 3 additional blood samples from 2 to 5.2 years after transplant were also TRB-sequenced in 3 patients, as was pretransplant blood from 4 patients. Because TRA and TRB clonality were tightly correlated in fewer than 10 samples, subsequent TCR analyses were focused on TRB only. Public TRB sequences were queried against a database of over 3,500 sequences associated with responses to pathogens, tumor antigens, self-antigens and alloantigens.

Viable CD3+CD4+ or CD3+CD8+ cells that were CCR7+CD45RA+CD45RO-CD95-CD27+CD28+ were defined as naive T cells. On the day of marrow donation, related bone marrow donors gave peripheral blood samples. Mononuclear cells from peripheral blood and bone marrow were separated by Ficoll-Hypaque density centrifugation and then cryopreserved. CD4+ and CD8+ T cells, including naive and memory subsets, were sorted by FACS using a FACSAria II. General conclusions and limits of the study: The TRB repertoires of T cells infiltrating skin or the GI tract showed only limited overlap with the TRB repertoires found in blood. Across about 40 patients, TRB clonality was highly associated with recipient CMV seropositivity and CMV reactivation, and PTCy diversity was similar to diversity in CNI/methotrexate controls. Donor-recipient similarity was low at 1-2 months but rose over the first year, and later blood repertoires were often dominated by donor CD8+ memory clones.

Genomic DNA was used for TRB sequencing, which was performed with the immunoSEQ assay at survey resolution or with the hsTCRB kit. The paper's processing steps were these. The immunoSEQ software handled the initial read processing, while the LymphoSeq R package was used for the repertoire analyses. Clonality was computed as 1 minus normalized Shannon entropy, and a Gini coefficient was also calculated for each TRB dataset. To infer phenotypes in unsorted samples, TRB sequences from sorted subsets of the recipient or donor were mapped onto the unsorted samples of the same recipient. TCRdb mirrors the immuneACCESS table, restricted to in-frame sequences. Some clones are absent from its copies; in checked studies, under half trace to an unresolved V gene, and the reason for the others is unknown. For V, J and clone size, that table is used; D and trimming come from the DNA. The sample table contains roughly 20,000 clones; only one count was recorded for 95% to 98% of them. The biggest ten clones account for roughly 0.17% of the sample.

The CDR3 goes from the cysteine to the phenylalanine over 14 residues. CDR3 DNA is the only sequence kept; it has 42 bases, read in frame from the first base. According to the germline V gene (reference sequence), CDR1 reads SSHAT and CDR2 reads FNYEAQ. As for this clone: Its antigen is currently not known. One end of the junction varies from germline; a read error may be responsible.

Recombination linked TRBV7-7 to TRBJ2-1, and TRBD2 matches 10 of the central bases. The receptor was derived from a man aged 35 to 55 in good health, CMV-negative, and a related stem cell transplant donor. Sequenced: naive CD4+ T cells sorted from PBMCs. The DNA sequence is TGTGCTAGCAGCTCTAGCGGGAGTAGCAATGAGCAGTTCTTC. This sequence encodes CASSSSGSSNEQFF.